What follows describes a single T cell receptor (beta chain). The antigen remains unidentified. This sample was included in a study of immune evolution from preneoplasia to lung adenocarcinoma. Two lung cancer pathologists independently confirmed each histologic diagnosis. V trimming: 6 bases; J trimming: 3 bases; junction bases outside the gene matches: 4. The CDR3 extends over 14 amino acids. Germline CDR1 and CDR2: SQVTM and ANQGSEA. General study findings and limits: Normal lung had highest clonality; later lesions appeared denser, more diverse.

Repertoires were generated with immunoSEQ multiplex PCR, while TCRdb's copy carries only in-frame clones and drops some. The table records some 5,000 clones, around four fifths of them present only once. This clonotype was sampled from a person aged 50-75 years with lung adenocarcinoma. Sequencing was carried out using FFPE normal lung tissue adjacent to the tumor. The chain combines TRBV29-1 with TRBJ2-1, with 11 positions matching TRBD2. The CDR3 here is CSVKGLADYNEQFF. The CDR3 bases are TGCAGCGTCAAGGGACTAGCGGACTACAATGAGCAGTTCTTC.